Sequencing of this T cell receptor beta chain was carried out in a study of cytomegalovirus exposure and HLA in healthy donors. Across the study: In an earlier analysis, approximately 120 million unique TCR beta sequences were found from 150 million to 200 million T cells.

Study results and limitations: There were about 160 TCR beta chains listed as cytomegalovirus-associated. HLA alleles showed associations with some 17,000 TCR beta sequences in a later analysis, at a 0.05 false discovery rate.

PCR used 60 Vbeta primers and 13 Jbeta primers. Here immunoSEQ multiplex PCR was the method, and the copy in TCRdb shows in-frame clones only, minus some. The sample lists about 210,000 clones, 82% occurring once. Concerning this clone itself: Its target is not known.

Donors consisted of healthy bone marrow donors. V lost 2 bases and J lost 9; bases outside the gene matches: 2. The CDR3 runs to 12 residues. CDR1 is MNHNY and CDR2 is SVGAGI in the germline V gene (reference sequence). V gene TRBV6-6 combines with J gene TRBJ1-1, with 8 positions matching TRBD1. This clonotype was obtained from a man in his forties in good health and CMV-seropositive. The material sequenced was PBMCs. CDR3 loop: CASSYGTGKAFF. In nucleotides, the CDR3 is TGTGCCAGCAGTTACGGGACAGGTAAAGCTTTCTTT.